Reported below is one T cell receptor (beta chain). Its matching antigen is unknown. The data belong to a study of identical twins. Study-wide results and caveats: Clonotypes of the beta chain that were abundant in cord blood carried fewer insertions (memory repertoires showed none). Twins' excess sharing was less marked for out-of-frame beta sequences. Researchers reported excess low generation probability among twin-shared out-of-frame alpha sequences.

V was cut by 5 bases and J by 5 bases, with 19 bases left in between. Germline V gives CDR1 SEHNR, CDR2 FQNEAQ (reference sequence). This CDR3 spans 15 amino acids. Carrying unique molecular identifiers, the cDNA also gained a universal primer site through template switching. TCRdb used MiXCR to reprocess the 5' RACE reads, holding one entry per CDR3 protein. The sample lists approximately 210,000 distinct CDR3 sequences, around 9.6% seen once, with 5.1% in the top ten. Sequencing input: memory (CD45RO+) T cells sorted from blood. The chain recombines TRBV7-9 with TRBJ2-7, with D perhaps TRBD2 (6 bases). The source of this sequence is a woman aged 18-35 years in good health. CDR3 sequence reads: CASSLWRGEGDEQYF. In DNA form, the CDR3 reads TGTGCCAGCAGCCTGTGGAGGGGTGAGGGCGACGAGCAGTACTTC.